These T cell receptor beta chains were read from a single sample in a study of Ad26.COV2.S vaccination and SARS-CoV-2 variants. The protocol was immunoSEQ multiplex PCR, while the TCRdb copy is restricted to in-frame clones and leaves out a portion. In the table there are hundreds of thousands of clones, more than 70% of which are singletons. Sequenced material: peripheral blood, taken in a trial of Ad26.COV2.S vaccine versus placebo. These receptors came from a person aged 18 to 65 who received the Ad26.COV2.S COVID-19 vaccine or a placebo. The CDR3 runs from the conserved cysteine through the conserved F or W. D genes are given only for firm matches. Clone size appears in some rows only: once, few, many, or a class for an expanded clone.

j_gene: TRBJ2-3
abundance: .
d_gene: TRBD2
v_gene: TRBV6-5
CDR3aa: CASALAGARTDTQYF
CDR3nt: TGTGCCAGCGCCCTAGCGGGGGCCCGCACAGATACGCAGTATTTT

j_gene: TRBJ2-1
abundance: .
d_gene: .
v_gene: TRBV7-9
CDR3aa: CASSSQGEGRLVF
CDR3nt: TGTGCCAGCAGCTCCCAGGGGGAGGGCCGGCTGGTCTTC

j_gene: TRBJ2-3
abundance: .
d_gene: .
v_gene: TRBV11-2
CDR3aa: CASSLGADSGTDTQYF
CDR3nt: TGTGCCAGCAGCTTAGGTGCCGACAGCGGCACAGATACGCAGTATTTT

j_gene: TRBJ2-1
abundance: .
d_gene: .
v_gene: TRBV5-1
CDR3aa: CASSLGDSYNEQFF
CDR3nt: TGCGCCAGCAGCTTGGGGGACTCCTACAATGAGCAGTTCTTC

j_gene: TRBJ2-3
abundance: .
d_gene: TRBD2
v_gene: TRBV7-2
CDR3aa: CASNIAGAASTDTQYF
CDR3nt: TGTGCCAGCAACATAGCGGGGGCCGCGAGCACAGATACGCAGTATTTT

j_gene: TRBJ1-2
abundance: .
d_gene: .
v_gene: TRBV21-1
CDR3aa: CASSKGAGTGGFVGGYTF
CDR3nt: TGTGCCAGCAGCAAAGGGGCGGGGACAGGGGGCTTTGTTGGTGGCTACACCTTC

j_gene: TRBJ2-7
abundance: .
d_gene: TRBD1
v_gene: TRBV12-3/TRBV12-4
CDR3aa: CASSARQGDEQYF
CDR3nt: TGTGCCAGCAGTGCGAGACAGGGCGACGAGCAGTACTTC

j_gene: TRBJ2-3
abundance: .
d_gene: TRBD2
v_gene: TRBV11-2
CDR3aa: CASSLGISGGVTDTQYF
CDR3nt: TGTGCCAGCAGCTTAGGGATTTCCGGGGGGGTCACAGATACGCAGTATTTT

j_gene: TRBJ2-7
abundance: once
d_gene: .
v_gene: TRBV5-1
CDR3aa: CASRDGGGPNYEQYF
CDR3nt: TGCGCCAGCAGAGATGGGGGAGGCCCCAATTACGAGCAGTACTTC

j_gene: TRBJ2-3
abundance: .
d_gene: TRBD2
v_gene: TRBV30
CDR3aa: CAWSIERGGQYF
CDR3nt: TGTGCCTGGAGTATCGAGCGGGGGGGGCAGTATTTT

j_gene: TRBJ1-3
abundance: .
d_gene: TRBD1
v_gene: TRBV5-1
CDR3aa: CASSVTGGLDIYF
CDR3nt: TGCGCCAGCAGCGTGACAGGGGGCCTGGACATATATTTT

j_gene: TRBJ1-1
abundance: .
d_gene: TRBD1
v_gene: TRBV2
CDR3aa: CASSWQGGTEAFF
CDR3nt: TGTGCCAGCAGTTGGCAGGGGGGCACTGAAGCTTTCTTT

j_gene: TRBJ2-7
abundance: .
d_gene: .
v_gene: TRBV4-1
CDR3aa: CASSTDGSIYEQYF
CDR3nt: TGCGCCAGCAGCACCGACGGGTCGATCTACGAGCAGTACTTC

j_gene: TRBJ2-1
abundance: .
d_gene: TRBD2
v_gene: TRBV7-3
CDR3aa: CASSPSVAGGFRFF
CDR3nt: TGTGCCAGCAGCCCAAGTGTAGCGGGAGGGTTTAGGTTCTTC

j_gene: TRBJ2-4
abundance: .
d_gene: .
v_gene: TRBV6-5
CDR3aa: CASSSALAKNIQYF
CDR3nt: TGTGCCAGCAGTTCCGCTTTAGCCAAAAACATTCAGTACTTC

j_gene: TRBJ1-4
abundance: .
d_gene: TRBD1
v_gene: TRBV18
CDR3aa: CASSLRNPGQAEKLFF
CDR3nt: TGTGCCAGCTCACTCCGTAACCCGGGACAGGCTGAAAAACTGTTTTTT